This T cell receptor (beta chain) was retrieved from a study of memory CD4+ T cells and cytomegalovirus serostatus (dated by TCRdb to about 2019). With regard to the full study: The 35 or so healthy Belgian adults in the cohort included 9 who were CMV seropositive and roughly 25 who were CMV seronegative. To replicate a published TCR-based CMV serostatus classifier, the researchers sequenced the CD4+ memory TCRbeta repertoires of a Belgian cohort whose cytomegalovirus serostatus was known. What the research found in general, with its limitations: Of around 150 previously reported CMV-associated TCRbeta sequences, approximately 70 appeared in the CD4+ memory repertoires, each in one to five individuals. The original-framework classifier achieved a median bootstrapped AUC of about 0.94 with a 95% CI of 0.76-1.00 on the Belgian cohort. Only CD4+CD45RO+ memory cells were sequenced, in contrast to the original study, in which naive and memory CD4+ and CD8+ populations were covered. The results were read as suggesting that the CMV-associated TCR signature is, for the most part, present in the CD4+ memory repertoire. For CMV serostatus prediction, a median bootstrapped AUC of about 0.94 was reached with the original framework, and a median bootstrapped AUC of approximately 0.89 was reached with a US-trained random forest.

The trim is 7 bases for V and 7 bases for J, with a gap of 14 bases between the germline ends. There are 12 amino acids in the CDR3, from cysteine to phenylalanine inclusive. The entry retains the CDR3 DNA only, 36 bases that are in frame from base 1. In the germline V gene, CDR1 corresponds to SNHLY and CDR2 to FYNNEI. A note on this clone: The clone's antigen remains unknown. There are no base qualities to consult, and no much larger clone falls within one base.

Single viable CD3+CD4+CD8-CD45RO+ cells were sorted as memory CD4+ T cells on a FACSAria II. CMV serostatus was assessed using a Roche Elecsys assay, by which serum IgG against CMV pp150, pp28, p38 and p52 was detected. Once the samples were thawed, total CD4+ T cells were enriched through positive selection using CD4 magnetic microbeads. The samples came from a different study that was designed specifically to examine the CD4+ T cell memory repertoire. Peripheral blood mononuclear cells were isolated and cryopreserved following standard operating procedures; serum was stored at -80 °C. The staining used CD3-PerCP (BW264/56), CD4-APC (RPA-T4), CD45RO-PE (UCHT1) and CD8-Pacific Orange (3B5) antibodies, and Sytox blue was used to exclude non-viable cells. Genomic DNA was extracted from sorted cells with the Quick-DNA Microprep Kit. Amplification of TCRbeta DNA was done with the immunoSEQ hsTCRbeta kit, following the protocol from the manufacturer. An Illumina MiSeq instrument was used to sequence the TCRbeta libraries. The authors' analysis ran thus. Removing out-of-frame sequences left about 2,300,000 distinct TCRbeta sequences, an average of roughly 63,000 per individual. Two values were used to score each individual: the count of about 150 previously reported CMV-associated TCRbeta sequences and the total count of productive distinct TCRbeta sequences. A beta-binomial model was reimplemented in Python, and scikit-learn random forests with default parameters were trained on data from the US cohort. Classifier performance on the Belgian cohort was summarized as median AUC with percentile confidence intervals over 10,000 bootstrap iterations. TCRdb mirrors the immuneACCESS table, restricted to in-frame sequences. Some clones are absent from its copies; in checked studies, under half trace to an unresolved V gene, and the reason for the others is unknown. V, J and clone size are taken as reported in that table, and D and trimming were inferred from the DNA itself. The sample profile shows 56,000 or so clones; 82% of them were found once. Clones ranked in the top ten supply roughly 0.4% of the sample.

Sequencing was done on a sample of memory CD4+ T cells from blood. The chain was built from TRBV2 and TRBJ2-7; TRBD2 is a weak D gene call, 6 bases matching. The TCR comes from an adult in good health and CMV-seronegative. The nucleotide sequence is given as TGTGCCAGCAACTTGGGAGGAGGAGAGCAGTACTTC. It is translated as CASNLGGGEQYF. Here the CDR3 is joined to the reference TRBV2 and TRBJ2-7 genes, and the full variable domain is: EPEVTQTPSHQVTQMGQEVILRCVPISNHLYFYWYRQILGQKVEFLVSFYNNEISEKSEIFDDQFSVERPDGSNFTLKIRSTKLEDSAMYFCASNLGGGEQYFGPGTRLTVT.